This T cell receptor beta chain was obtained from a study of shared clonotypes between healthy human individuals. The table came from immunoSEQ multiplex PCR; TCRdb's copy has only in-frame clones and leaves some out. The sample yields over 700,000 clones, roughly two thirds seen once. Deletions cut 3 bases from V and 0 bases from J, with 18 bases between. Germline V gene lookup returns CDR1 MGHRA and CDR2 YSYEKL. This CDR3 spans 18 amino acids. This clonotype originated in a woman aged 25 to 39 in good health. V usage is TRBV4-1 and J usage is TRBJ1-5; maybe TRBD1 (6 bases). Input material: memory CD4+ T cells sorted from blood. Specified subset: CD45RA-negative fraction. The CDR3 reads CASSHGSGGILSNQPQHF. CDR3 sequence (DNA): TGCGCCAGCAGCCACGGTTCTGGGGGCATCCTTAGCAATCAGCCCCAGCATTTT.